A single count supports the clone carrying this TCR beta chain. The data belong to a study of T cell changes during pregnancy in multiple sclerosis. Profiling relied on immunoSEQ multiplex PCR, and the TCRdb table lists in-frame clones only, not all of them. This table holds some 54,000 clones, 94% found once. The CDR3 length is 17 residues. The clonotype comes from a female donor with multiple sclerosis, enrolled in a pregnancy study. The material sequenced was CD8+ T cells from peripheral blood mononuclear cells, taken in the third trimester of pregnancy. The chain combines TRBV1 with TRBJ2-3; the table gives TRBD2 as D, unverified against the DNA. TRBV1 is an annotated pseudogene. CDR3 DNA sequence: TGCACCAGCAGCCAAGTGAAGAGCGGGGATAACACAGATACGCAGTATTTT. It specifies CTSSQVKSGDNTDTQYF.